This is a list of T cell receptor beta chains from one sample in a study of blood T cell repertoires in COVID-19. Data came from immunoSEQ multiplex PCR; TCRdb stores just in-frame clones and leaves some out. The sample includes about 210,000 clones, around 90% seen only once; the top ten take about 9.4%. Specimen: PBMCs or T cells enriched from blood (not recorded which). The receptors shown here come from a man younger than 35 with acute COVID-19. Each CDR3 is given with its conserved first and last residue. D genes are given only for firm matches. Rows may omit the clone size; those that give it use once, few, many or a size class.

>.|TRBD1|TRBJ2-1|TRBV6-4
CASSVTGGEGNEQFF
TGTGCCAGCAGTGTTACAGGGGGCGAGGGCAATGAGCAGTTCTTC
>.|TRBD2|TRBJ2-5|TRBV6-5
CASSSRLANIQETQYF
TGTGCCAGCAGTTCCCGACTAGCAAATATCCAAGAGACCCAGTACTTC
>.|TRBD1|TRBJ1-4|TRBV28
CASGTGSGINEKLFF
TGTGCCAGTGGGACAGGGTCAGGGATAAATGAAAAACTGTTTTTT
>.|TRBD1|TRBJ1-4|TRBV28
CASSTGQGVTNEKLFF
TGTGCCAGCAGTACGGGACAGGGGGTAACTAATGAAAAACTGTTTTTT
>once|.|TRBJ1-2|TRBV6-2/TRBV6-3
CASSGTQQGSYGYTF
TGTGCCAGCAGTGGGACCCAACAGGGTTCCTATGGCTACACCTTC
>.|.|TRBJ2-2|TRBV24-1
CATSDFGGPAYGELFF
TGTGCCACCAGTGATTTTGGAGGACCGGCGTACGGGGAGCTGTTTTTT
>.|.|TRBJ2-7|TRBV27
CASGPWQYF
TGTGCCAGCGGGCCCTGGCAGTACTTC
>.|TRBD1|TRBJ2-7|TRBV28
CASSFRGPGTVSYEQYF
TGTGCCAGCAGTTTCCGCGGCCCGGGGACAGTATCCTACGAGCAGTACTTC
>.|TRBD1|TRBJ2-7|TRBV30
CAWSGGTGGLEQYF
TGTGCCTGGAGTGGAGGGACAGGGGGCCTCGAGCAGTACTTC
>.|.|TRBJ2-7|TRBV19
CASSIGGYSYEQYF
TGTGCCAGTAGTATAGGCGGGTATTCCTACGAGCAGTACTTC
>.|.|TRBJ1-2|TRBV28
CASSRGGTGALLTNGYTF
TGTGCCAGCTCTCGGGGGGGAACAGGTGCCCTCCTGACCAATGGCTACACCTTC
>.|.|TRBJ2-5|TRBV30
CAWSVGSPQETQYF
TGTGCCTGGAGTGTCGGGTCACCACAAGAGACCCAGTACTTC
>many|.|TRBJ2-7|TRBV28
CASSLLRSSYEQYF
TGTGCCAGCAGTTTATTGCGGAGCTCCTACGAGCAGTACTTC
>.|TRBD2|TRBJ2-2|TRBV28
CASSFPLAGTGELFF
TGTGCCAGCAGTTTTCCCCTAGCGGGCACCGGGGAGCTGTTTTTT
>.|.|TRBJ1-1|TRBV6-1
CASSEVLQEGTEAFF
TGTGCCAGCAGTGAGGTGTTGCAGGAGGGCACTGAAGCTTTCTTT
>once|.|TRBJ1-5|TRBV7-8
CASSSTNSNQPQHF
TGTGCCAGCAGCTCCACAAATAGCAATCAGCCCCAGCATTTT
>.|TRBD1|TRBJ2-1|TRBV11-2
CASSLTGDRESEQFF
TGTGCCAGCAGCTTAACAGGGGACAGGGAATCTGAGCAGTTCTTC
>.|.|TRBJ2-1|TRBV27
CASSDRQLLGYNEQFF
TGTGCCAGCAGTGACCGACAACTACTAGGGTACAATGAGCAGTTCTTC
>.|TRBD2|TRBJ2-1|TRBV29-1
CSVPGLAGGNEQFF
TGCAGCGTTCCGGGACTAGCGGGAGGCAATGAGCAGTTCTTC
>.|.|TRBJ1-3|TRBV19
CASNPYSGSSGNTIYF
TGTGCCAGTAACCCTTATTCCGGGAGCTCTGGAAACACCATATATTTT
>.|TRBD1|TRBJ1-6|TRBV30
CAWSSARGPRSPLHF
TGTGCCTGGAGTTCGGCCAGGGGGCCTCGTTCACCCCTCCACTTT
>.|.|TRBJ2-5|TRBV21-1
CASSKSPPGLANGAQYF
TGTGCCAGCAGCAAATCTCCCCCGGGACTAGCGAATGGGGCCCAGTACTTC
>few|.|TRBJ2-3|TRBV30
CAWSVQSSTDTQYF
TGTGCCTGGAGTGTACAGAGCAGCACAGATACGCAGTATTTT
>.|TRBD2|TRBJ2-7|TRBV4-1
CASSQGVVTSGSYEQYF
TGCGCCAGCAGTCAAGGGGTTGTGACTAGCGGGAGTTACGAGCAGTACTTC
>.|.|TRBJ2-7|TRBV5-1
CASSLFTGSSYEQYF
TGCGCCAGCAGCCTGTTCACAGGGAGCTCCTACGAGCAGTACTTC
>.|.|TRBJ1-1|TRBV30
CAWSNTPTGKAFF
TGTGCCTGGAGTAACACGCCGACAGGCAAAGCTTTCTTT
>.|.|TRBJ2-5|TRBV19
CASSIGQLEETQYF
TGTGCCAGTAGTATAGGGCAGCTAGAAGAGACCCAGTACTTC
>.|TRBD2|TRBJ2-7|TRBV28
CASRTAAGGSYEQYF
TGTGCCAGCAGAACCGCAGCGGGAGGATCCTACGAGCAGTACTTC
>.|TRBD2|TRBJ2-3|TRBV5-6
CASFQREWGTDTQYF
TGTGCCAGCTTTCAGCGGGAGTGGGGCACAGATACGCAGTATTTT
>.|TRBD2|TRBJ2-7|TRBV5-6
CASSRGLAEYEQYF
TGTGCCAGCAGCAGGGGACTAGCGGAATACGAGCAGTACTTC
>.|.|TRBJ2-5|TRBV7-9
CASSPHGGTQYF
TGTGCCAGCAGCCCCCACGGGGGGACCCAGTACTTC
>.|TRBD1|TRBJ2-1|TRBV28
CASTGTGLYNEQFF
TGTGCCAGCACCGGGACAGGACTTTACAATGAGCAGTTCTTC
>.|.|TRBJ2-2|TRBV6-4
CATSRGVDTGELFF
TGTGCCACCAGCAGAGGAGTAGACACCGGGGAGCTGTTTTTT
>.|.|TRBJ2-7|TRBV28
CASSFRNRDYEQYF
TGTGCCAGCAGTTTCCGGAACCGGGACTACGAGCAGTACTTC
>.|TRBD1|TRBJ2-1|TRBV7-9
CASSPSDRGSYNEQFF
TGTGCCAGCAGCCCGTCGGACAGGGGCTCCTACAATGAGCAGTTCTTC
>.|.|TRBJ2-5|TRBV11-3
CASSFRQQETQYF
TGTGCCAGCAGCTTCCGACAGCAAGAGACCCAGTACTTC
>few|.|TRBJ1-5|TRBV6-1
CASSEEGAGVQPQHF
TGTGCCAGCAGTGAAGAGGGAGCAGGGGTTCAGCCCCAGCATTTT
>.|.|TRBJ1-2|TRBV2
CASSNDRNYGYTF
TGTGCCAGCAGTAACGACAGGAACTATGGCTACACCTTC
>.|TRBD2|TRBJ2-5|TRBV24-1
CATSESSGGKETQYF
TGTGCCACCAGTGAATCAAGCGGGGGTAAAGAGACCCAGTACTTC
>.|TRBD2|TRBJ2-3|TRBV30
CAWTKGTISGRVTDTQYF
TGTGCCTGGACCAAAGGGACAATTAGCGGGAGGGTCACAGATACGCAGTATTTT
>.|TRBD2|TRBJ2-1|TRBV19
CASTTTSGGTYNEQFF
TGTGCCAGTACCACGACTAGCGGGGGAACCTACAATGAGCAGTTCTTC
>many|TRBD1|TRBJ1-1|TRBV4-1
CASSQDSGQGNEAFF
TGCGCCAGCAGCCAAGATTCGGGACAGGGGAATGAAGCTTTCTTT
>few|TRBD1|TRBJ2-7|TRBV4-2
CASSQGTGSSYEQYF
TGTGCCAGCAGCCAAGGGACAGGGTCATCCTACGAGCAGTACTTC
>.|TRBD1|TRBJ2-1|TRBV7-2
CASRGIGQGFPYNEQFF
TGTGCCAGCAGGGGGATAGGACAGGGATTCCCCTACAATGAGCAGTTCTTC
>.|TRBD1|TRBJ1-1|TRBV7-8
CASSPGTATLEAFF
TGTGCCAGCAGCCCCGGGACAGCCACACTGGAAGCTTTCTTT
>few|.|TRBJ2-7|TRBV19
CASSGDGNSYEQYF
TGTGCCAGTAGCGGCGACGGGAACTCCTACGAGCAGTACTTC
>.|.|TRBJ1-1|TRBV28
CASSPLGGDTEAFF
TGTGCCAGCAGTCCTTTGGGAGGAGACACTGAAGCTTTCTTT
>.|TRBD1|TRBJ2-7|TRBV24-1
CATSDSGTGKNEQYF
TGTGCCACCAGTGATTCCGGGACAGGGAAAAACGAGCAGTACTTC
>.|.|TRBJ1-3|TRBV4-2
CASSQDLGSSGNTIYF
TGTGCCAGCAGCCAAGACTTGGGCAGCTCTGGAAACACCATATATTTT
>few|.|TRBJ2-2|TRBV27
CASTYGTPDTGELFF
TGTGCCAGCACCTACGGGACACCCGATACCGGGGAGCTGTTTTTT
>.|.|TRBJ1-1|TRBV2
CASSGATGGSEAFF
TGTGCCAGCAGTGGGGCGACAGGAGGCTCTGAAGCTTTCTTT
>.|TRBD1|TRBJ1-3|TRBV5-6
CASSADRGDTIYF
TGTGCCAGCAGCGCCGACAGGGGTGACACCATATATTTT